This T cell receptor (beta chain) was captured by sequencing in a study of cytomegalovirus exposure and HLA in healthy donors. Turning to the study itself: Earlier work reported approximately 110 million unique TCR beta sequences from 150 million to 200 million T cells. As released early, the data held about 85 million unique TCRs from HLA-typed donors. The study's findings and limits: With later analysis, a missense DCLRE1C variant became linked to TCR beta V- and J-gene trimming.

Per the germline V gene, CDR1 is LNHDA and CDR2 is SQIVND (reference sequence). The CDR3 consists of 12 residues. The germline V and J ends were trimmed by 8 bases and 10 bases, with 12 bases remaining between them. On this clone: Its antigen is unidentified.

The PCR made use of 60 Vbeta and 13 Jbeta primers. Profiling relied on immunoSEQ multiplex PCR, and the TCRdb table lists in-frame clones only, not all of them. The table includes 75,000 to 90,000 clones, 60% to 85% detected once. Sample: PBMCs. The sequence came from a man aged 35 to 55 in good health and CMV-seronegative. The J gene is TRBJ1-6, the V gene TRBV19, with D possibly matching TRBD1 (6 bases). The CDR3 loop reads CASSQGISPLHF. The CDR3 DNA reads TGTGCCAGTTCACAGGGAATATCACCCCTCCACTTT.